The 23 T cell receptor beta chains reported below all come from one sample, sequenced in a study of cytomegalovirus exposure and HLA in healthy donors. The PCR used 60 Vbeta and 13 Jbeta primers. Only in-frame clones appear in the TCRdb table, and some are missing; sequencing was by immunoSEQ multiplex PCR. This sample contains 220,000 or so clones. Sequenced input: PBMCs. These receptors all stem from a girl aged 2-15 years in good health and CMV-seropositive.

The chain combines TRBV7-9 with TRBJ1-4; no reliable D call. Trimming shortened V by 5 bases and J by 4 bases, and 8 bases separated the two germline ends. In germline, CDR1 is SEHNR, CDR2 FQNEAQ (reference sequence). The CDR3 length is 13 residues. The CDR3 loop is CASSEPSNEKLFF. The CDR3 bases are TGTGCCAGCAGCGAACCCAGTAATGAAAAACTGTTTTTT.

The chain combines TRBV18 with TRBJ1-6; no clear D gene. Germline V gene data show CDR1 as KGHSH and CDR2 as LQKENI. V was shortened by 3 bases and J by 7 bases, with 13 bases between the two germline ends. The CDR3 is made up of 15 amino acids. This CDR3 reads CASSPDNRRNSPLHF. As DNA, the CDR3 is TGTGCCAGCTCACCTGATAATCGTCGGAATTCACCCCTCCACTTT. The entire variable domain, with the rest obtained from reference TRBV18 and TRBJ1-6, is as follows: NAGVMQNPRHLVRRRGQEARLRCSPMKGHSHVYWYRQLPEEGLKFMVYLQKENIIDESGMPKERFSAEFPKEGPSILRIQQVVRGDSAAYFCASSPDNRRNSPLHFGNGTRLTVT.

This CDR3 reads CASSLSPAVGANEQFF. In DNA, the CDR3 is TGTGCCAGCAGCTTATCCCCGGCGGTTGGGGCCAATGAGCAGTTCTTC. The chain joins TRBV7-2 to TRBJ2-1, with D maybe TRBD1 (5 bases). Germline lookup yields CDR1 SGHTA and CDR2 FQGNSA. Trimming stripped 2 bases from V and 6 bases from J, with 17 bases between. The CDR3 runs 16 residues.

The rearrangement joins TRBV15 to TRBJ2-7, with a tentative D call TRBD2 (6 bases). Germline-derived CDR1 and CDR2 are LNHNV and YYDKDF (reference sequence). The V and J ends lost 0 bases and 3 bases respectively, with 12 bases between them. CDR3 length: 15 amino acids. CDR3 protein: CATSRDTGVGYEQYF. The CDR3 coding sequence is TGTGCCACCAGCAGAGATACGGGGGTGGGCTACGAGCAGTACTTC.

The chain employs TRBV7-9 and TRBJ2-1; 7 nucleotides align to TRBD2. CDR1 is SEHNR, CDR2 FQNEAQ, per germline (reference sequence). Trimming took 6 bases from V and 1 from J; bases not matched to a gene: 9. The CDR3 totals 16 residues. The CDR3 bases are TGTGCCAGCAGTCTAAAGGCGGGACTATCCTACAATGAGCAGTTCTTC. Encoded protein: CASSLKAGLSYNEQFF. Full variable domain (missing parts from reference TRBV7-9 and TRBJ2-1): DTGVSQNPRHKITKRGQNVTFRCDPISEHNRLYWYRQTLGQGPEFLTYFQNEAQLEKSRLLSDRFSAERPKGSFSTLEIQRTEQGDSAMYLCASSLKAGLSYNEQFFGPGTRLTVL.

The V and J genes are TRBV11-2 and TRBJ2-1, with TRBD1 as a possible D gene (6 bases). This CDR3 is built from 11 residues. V lost 5 bases and J lost 12, with 11 bases in between. Germline CDR1 is SGHAT and CDR2 is FQNNGV. This chain's CDR3 is CASSPGTLQFF. Written as DNA, the CDR3 is TGTGCCAGCAGCCCTGGGACATTGCAGTTCTTC.

V is TRBV7-9 and J is TRBJ2-3; 7 nucleotides match TRBD2. There are 18 residues in the CDR3. With 3 bases clipped from V and 2 bases from J, the junction kept 14 bases outside the gene matches. Germline V gene lookup returns CDR1 SEHNR and CDR2 FQNEAQ (reference sequence). The CDR3 DNA reads TGTGCCAGCAGCTTGGGAGCGGGGTTTTCTCTCCTCACAGATACGCAGTATTTT. Amino acids: CASSLGAGFSLLTDTQYF. Full variable domain (remainder filled in from reference TRBV7-9 and TRBJ2-3): DTGVSQNPRHKITKRGQNVTFRCDPISEHNRLYWYRQTLGQGPEFLTYFQNEAQLEKSRLLSDRFSAERPKGSFSTLEIQRTEQGDSAMYLCASSLGAGFSLLTDTQYFGPGTRLTVL.

Turning to this clone: At the DNA level, this CDR3 is encoded by other sequences in the same sample as well. The genes are TRBV18 and TRBJ1-5; D call uncertain. The germline V and J ends were trimmed by 3 bases and 7 bases, with 10 bases remaining between them. The CDR3 is 13 amino acids. CDR1 and CDR2 from the germline V gene are KGHSH and LQKENI. CDR3 in DNA: TGTGCCAGCTCACCGGGCGAATCCCAGCCCCAGCATTTT. The encoded protein is CASSPGESQPQHF.

The chain links TRBV5-6 to TRBJ2-5; perhaps TRBD1 as D (5 bases). The DNA end favors TRBJ2-7, so the J call may be wrong. The germline CDR1 and CDR2 sequences are SGHDT and YYEEEE. The CDR3 loop spans 14 amino acids. This CDR3 is CASSPSTGSYEQYF. The CDR3 nucleotides are TGTGCCAGCAGCCCTTCCACAGGCTCCTACGAGCAGTACTTC.

J is TRBJ2-2 and V is TRBV11-3; 12 bases align to TRBD2. The germline V gene encodes CDR1 SGHNT and CDR2 YENEEA. The CDR3 is 15 amino acids. V dropped 5 bases and J dropped 5; count of bases not matched to a gene: 3. The chain's CDR3 is CASSPGLAGTGELFF. DNA of the CDR3: TGTGCCAGCAGCCCGGGACTAGCGGGTACCGGGGAGCTGTTTTTT.

The rearrangement links TRBV10-1 to TRBJ2-5; the match to TRBD1 covers 12 bases. This CDR3 comprises 17 residues. Germline lookup yields CDR1 WNHNN and CDR2 SYGVQD (reference sequence). The junction had 8 bases not matched to a gene; V was cut back by 1 base and J by 5 bases. In nucleotides, the CDR3 is TGCGCCAGCAGTGAGTTCCGGGACAGGGGGCCGCGGGAGACCCAGTACTTC. Protein product: CASSEFRDRGPRETQYF.

The V and J genes are TRBV5-6 and TRBJ2-1, with 10 positions matching TRBD2. CDR1 and CDR2 (germline): SGHDT, YYEEEE. V dropped 3 bases and J dropped 4; count of bases not matched to a gene: 7. This CDR3 comprises 16 residues. CDR3 protein: CASSSLGLASYNEQFF. The CDR3 DNA sequence: TGTGCCAGCAGCTCCCTGGGACTAGCGAGTTACAATGAGCAGTTCTTC. Complete variable domain (other parts from reference TRBV5-6 and TRBJ2-1): DAGVTQSPTHLIKTRGQQVTLRCSPKSGHDTVSWYQQALGQGPQFIFQYYEEEERQRGNFPDRFSGHQFPNYSSELNVNALLLGDSALYLCASSSLGLASYNEQFFGPGTRLTVL.

This chain joins TRBV5-4 and TRBJ1-2; D may be TRBD1 (5 bases). Trimming took 5 bases from V and 1 from J, leaving 12 bases between them. Germline CDR1 and CDR2: SGHNT and YYREEE (reference sequence). The CDR3 has 14 residues. The CDR3 nucleotides are TGTGCCAGCAGTTTGACAGTTAGTAACTATGGCTACACCTTC. Translation: CASSLTVSNYGYTF.

J is TRBJ2-3 and V is TRBV29-1; the match to TRBD2 covers 9 bases. The CDR3 is made up of 16 amino acids. Losses at the gene ends were 2 bases for V and 3 bases for J; bases not matched to a gene: 9. The germline V gene has CDR1 SQVTM and CDR2 ANQGSEA. The CDR3 DNA reads TGCAGCGTTGAAAACGTAGCGGGAGTTGGGACAGATACGCAGTATTTT. Protein: CSVENVAGVGTDTQYF.

The V gene is TRBV28, the J gene TRBJ2-3, with a weak D call TRBD1 (6 bases). The V gene's germline CDR1 is MDHEN and CDR2 SYDVKM. This CDR3 has 11 residues. V was pared by 7 bases and J by 5 bases, with 7 bases between. CDR3 nucleotide sequence: TGTGCCAGCATAGGGGGAGATACGCAGTATTTT. This translates into CASIGGDTQYF.

V gene TRBV29-1 combines with J gene TRBJ1-3; weak D call: TRBD1 (5 bases). Germline-derived CDR1 and CDR2 are SQVTM and ANQGSEA. The CDR3 sequence is 16 residues long. Trimming took 0 bases from V and 5 from J, leaving 17 bases between them. CDR3 bases: TGCAGCGTTGAAGAGGCGGTTTTAGCAGGGCGAAACACCATATATTTT. Protein product: CSVEEAVLAGRNTIYF. Using reference TRBV29-1 and TRBJ1-3 for the parts outside the CDR3, the full variable domain is SAVISQKPSRDICQRGTSLTIQCQVDSQVTMMFWYRQQPGQSLTLIATANQGSEATYESGFVIDKFPISRPNLTFSTLTVSNMSPEDSSIYLCSVEEAVLAGRNTIYFGEGSWLTVV.

The chain combines TRBV27 with TRBJ2-1, with 9 positions matching TRBD1. The CDR3 spans 18 residues. The germline V gene has CDR1 MNHEY and CDR2 SMNVEV (reference sequence). The J segment lost 10 bases and the V segment lost 5 bases, leaving 21 bases of the junction unmatched. The CDR3 reads CASSAGTGLVGRLEEQFF. The CDR3 DNA reads TGTGCCAGCAGTGCCGGGACAGGGCTGGTAGGACGCCTCGAGGAGCAGTTCTTC.

The chain couples TRBV4-1 to TRBJ2-1; possible D gene TRBD2, 6 bases. This CDR3 region has 16 residues. Germline V gene lookup returns CDR1 MGHRA and CDR2 YSYEKL. V lost 2 bases and J lost 6, with 17 bases in between. The CDR3 region has the DNA TGCGCCAGCAGCCAAATACTAGCACCCCCAAGCAATGAGCAGTTCTTC. This sequence encodes CASSQILAPPSNEQFF.

The rearrangement uses TRBV10-2 and TRBJ1-5, with TRBD1 identical over 11 bases. Looked up from germline, CDR1 is WSHSY and CDR2 is SAAADI. This CDR3 is 17 amino acids long. The trim removed 1 base at V and 2 bases at J, leaving 4 bases unmatched. The CDR3 DNA is TGCGCCAGCAGTGAGTGGGGACAGGGGGGCGGCAATCAGCCCCAGCATTTT. This encodes CASSEWGQGGGNQPQHF.

The chain uses TRBV11-2 and TRBJ2-7; 9 positions agree with TRBD1. Germline V CDR1 and CDR2: SGHAT, FQNNGV. V lost 3 bases and J lost 1; bases outside the gene matches: 4. The length of the CDR3 is 15 residues. CDR3: CASSFPGQGSYEQYF. The CDR3 DNA reads TGTGCCAGCAGCTTTCCGGGACAGGGTTCCTACGAGCAGTACTTC. The complete variable domain, with remaining parts taken from reference TRBV11-2 and TRBJ2-7, reads EAGVAQSPRYKIIEKRQSVAFWCNPISGHATLYWYQQILGQGPKLLIQFQNNGVVDDSQLPKDRFSAERLKGVDSTLKIQPAKLEDSAVYLCASSFPGQGSYEQYFGPGTRLTVT.

The chain couples TRBV19 to TRBJ1-1; 9 bases map to TRBD1. The CDR3 has 16 amino acids. The V gene end was trimmed by 5 bases and the J gene end by 3 bases; junction bases not matched to a gene: 10. Germline CDR1 LNHDA, CDR2 SQIVND (reference sequence). This CDR3 reads CASSRGTGWKYTEAFF. DNA of the CDR3: TGTGCCAGTAGTCGCGGGACAGGGTGGAAGTACACTGAAGCTTTCTTT.

The chain recombines TRBV5-4 with TRBJ2-1; D may be TRBD1 (6 bases). Germline CDR1 reads SGHNT; CDR2 reads YYREEE (reference sequence). Trimming pared 0 bases from V and 6 bases from J, leaving 13 bases between. This CDR3 is 15 amino acids long. The CDR3 reads CASSLAGAGVNEQFF. CDR3 nucleotide sequence: TGTGCCAGCAGCTTGGCCGGGGCAGGGGTCAATGAGCAGTTCTTC.

CDR3 region: CATSIYSFTPIRNTEAFF. DNA of the CDR3: TGTGCCACCAGCATCTACTCCTTTACGCCGATAAGGAACACTGAAGCTTTCTTT. The rearrangement uses TRBV15 and TRBJ1-1, with no clear D. The CDR3 runs to 18 residues. CDR1 LNHNV and CDR2 YYDKDF come from the germline V gene (reference sequence). The V gene lost 4 bases and the J gene lost 1 base, with 22 bases spanning the gap.